A single sample is the source of the 16 T cell receptor beta chains below, sequenced in a study of T cell clonality in common variable immunodeficiency (dated by TCRdb to 2015 to 2017). The library was prepared using the immunoSEQ multiplex PCR assay. Drawn from immuneACCESS, this table holds only the in-frame rearrangements with V and J called that TCRdb kept. Clones are partly lost; checked studies trace under half to an unresolved V gene and leave the rest unexplained. Listed for this sample are around 39,000 clones, none observed only a single time. 3% of the sample goes to the ten largest clones. The sample was peripheral blood mononuclear cells. These TCRs come from a person aged 18-69 years in good health.

Many counts were recorded for this clone. The CDR3 goes on 3 residues after the read ends, and that part is filled in from the germline J gene. The chain has TRBV5-1 and TRBJ1-4, with TRBD1 matching 8 bases. CDR1 is SGHRS, CDR2 YFSETQ, per germline. V lost 3 bases and J lost 2; bases outside the gene matches: 3. The CDR3 is 15 residues long. The CDR3 sequence: CASSSQGATNEKLFF. CDR3 bases read: TGCGCCAGCAGCTCCCAGGGGGCCACTAATGAAAAA.

This clone has at least ten counts. The read halts 3 residues ahead of the CDR3 end, with the missing end drawn from the germline J gene. The V and J genes are TRBV20-1 and TRBJ1-5; D is possibly TRBD1 (6 bases). The CDR3 runs to 14 residues. The germline V and J ends were trimmed by 6 bases and 5 bases, with 17 bases remaining between them. Germline values: CDR1 DFQATT, CDR2 SNEGSKA (reference sequence). The sequenced part of the CDR3 DNA is TGCAGTGCCTTCCTACAGGGTAGGGATCAGCCC. It specifies CSAFLQGRDQP. The CDR3, in full, reads CSAFLQGRDQPQHF.

This clone was seen ten or more times. With the read ending 3 residues before the CDR3 end, the germline J gene is used to fill in that end. The chain links TRBV18 to TRBJ2-3; D perhaps matches TRBD2 (6 bases). Germline CDR1 reads KGHSH; CDR2 reads LQKENI. This CDR3 region has 15 residues. With 1 base removed from V and 1 base from J, the gap between germline ends came to 9 bases. The sequenced CDR3 bases are TGTGCCAGCTCACCACGGGACTTTCGCACAGATACG. It specifies CASSPRDFRTDT. The full-length CDR3 reads as CASSPRDFRTDTQYF. Together with reference TRBV18 and TRBJ2-3, the CDR3 gives the full variable domain: NAGVMQNPRHLVRRRGQEARLRCSPMKGHSHVYWYRQLPEEGLKFMVYLQKENIIDESGMPKERFSAEFPKEGPSILRIQQVVRGDSAAYFCASSPRDFRTDTQYFGPGTRLTVL.

This clone was counted many times. The CDR3 is cut off 3 residues early in the read; its end comes from the germline J gene. V usage is TRBV20-1 and J usage is TRBJ2-1, with D tentatively TRBD2 (5 bases). Trimming took 3 bases from V and 6 from J, leaving 15 bases between them. This CDR3 is 14 amino acids long. Germline-derived CDR1 and CDR2 are DFQATT and SNEGSKA (reference sequence). CDR3 amino acids: CSASPIGLLNEQFF. CDR3 DNA (partial): TGCAGTGCTAGCCCGATCGGACTCCTCAATGAG.

This clone has a count of ten or more. The read terminates 3 residues ahead of where the CDR3 ends, so the germline J gene completes it. This chain connects TRBV20-1 to TRBJ2-7; 13 nucleotides match TRBD2. The CDR3 length is 16 residues. Unmatched junction bases numbered 10, after V lost 3 bases and J lost 5 bases. CDR1 is DFQATT, CDR2 SNEGSKA, per germline (reference sequence). The part of the CDR3 DNA that was read is TGCAGTGCTAGCGAAACCGGGACTAGCGGGATCGACGAG. It specifies CSASETGTSGIDE. The whole CDR3 sequence is CSASETGTSGIDEQYF.

Many counts were recorded for this clone. The CDR3 goes on 3 residues after the read ends, and that part is filled in from the germline J gene. The chain links TRBV18 to TRBJ2-6; TRBD2 is a possible D gene (5 bases). Looked up from germline, CDR1 is KGHSH and CDR2 is LQKENI. The CDR3 spans 17 residues. Trimming removed 0 bases at V and 0 bases at J, with 9 bases between. The CDR3 protein is CASSPPGVPSGANVLTF. CDR3 bases read: TGTGCCAGCTCACCACCCGGGGTACCCTCTGGGGCCAACGTC.

The table lists this clone with many counts. The missing CDR3 end, 3 residues past where the read stops, is filled in from the germline J gene. The V gene is TRBV19, the J gene TRBJ2-1; 7 bases match TRBD2. The CDR3 is 13 residues long. CDR1 and CDR2 from the germline V gene are LNHDA and SQIVND (reference sequence). Trimming took 7 bases from V and 6 from J; bases not matched to a gene: 6. The CDR3 protein is CASIGEGINEQFF. Incomplete CDR3 DNA: TGTGCCAGTATAGGGGAGGGTATCAATGAG.

In its sample, this clone was seen many times. The CDR3 goes on 3 residues after the read ends, and that part is filled in from the germline J gene. The rearrangement joins TRBV7-9 to TRBJ2-7; 7 bases map to TRBD1. The CDR3 is 13 amino acids. CDR1 and CDR2 from the germline V gene are SEHNR and FQNEAQ (reference sequence). The V segment lost 7 bases and the J segment 0 bases; nucleotides outside the gene matches: 3. The CDR3 sequence: CASKAGGSYEQYF. The CDR3 bases that were read are TGTGCCAGCAAGGCAGGGGGCTCCTACGAG.

Ten or more counts support this clone. The read stops 3 residues short of the end of the CDR3; the missing end is completed from the germline J gene. The V call is TRBV5-6, the J call TRBJ2-2; tentative D call: TRBD1 (5 bases). Germline values: CDR1 SGHDT, CDR2 YYEEEE. Trimming removed 2 bases at V and 6 bases at J, with 5 bases between. This CDR3 is 12 amino acids long. The CDR3 loop reads CASSLGAGELFF. The DNA read from the CDR3 is TGTGCCAGCAGCTTAGGGGCCGGGGAG.

This clone was detected many times. The CDR3 end falls 3 residues outside the read, so it is completed with the germline J gene. The chain links TRBV18 to TRBJ1-5; 8 bases line up with TRBD1. The trim removed 5 bases at V and 5 bases at J, leaving 8 bases unmatched. This CDR3 has 15 amino acids. Per the germline V gene, CDR1 is KGHSH and CDR2 is LQKENI. The covered CDR3 bases are TGTGCCAGCTCAGCCGCGACAGGGGAAGATCAGCCC. This gives the protein CASSAATGEDQP. In full, the CDR3 is CASSAATGEDQPQHF.

This clone was picked up many times. The read terminates 3 residues before the CDR3 end, so the remaining end is supplied by the germline J gene. The chain is built from TRBV19 and TRBJ1-1; D may be TRBD1 (6 bases). The CDR3 length is 12 residues. CDR1 and CDR2 from the germline V gene are LNHDA and SQIVND (reference sequence). The CDR3 sequence: CASSPRQEAAFF. The covered CDR3 bases are TGTGCCAGTAGTCCCCGACAGGAGGCG.

In this sample, this clone turned up many times. The CDR3 end lies 3 residues beyond the end of the read and is filled in from the germline J gene. V is TRBV30 and J is TRBJ1-2, with 8 bases that match TRBD1. This CDR3 region has 12 residues. J was trimmed by 5 bases and V by 3 bases; bases with no gene match: 2. Per the germline V gene, CDR1 is GTSNPN and CDR2 is SVGIG (reference sequence). Incomplete CDR3 DNA: TGTGCCTGGAGCCAGGGGGCTTATGGC. It codes for CAWSQGAYG. The whole CDR3 region reads CAWSQGAYGYTF.

This clone was seen many times. The observed sequence ends 3 residues before the CDR3 terminus, with the missing tail filled in from the germline J gene. The chain uses TRBV2 and TRBJ1-4; 9 positions agree with TRBD1. CDR1 SNHLY and CDR2 FYNNEI come from the germline V gene. The CDR3 has 15 amino acids. Trimming took 4 bases from V and 7 from J; bases not matched to a gene: 7. CDR3 sequence reads: CASSGNRGPIEKLFF. The DNA read from the CDR3 is TGTGCCAGCAGTGGTAACAGGGGGCCGATTGAAAAA.

This clone was counted many times. The read comes to an end 3 residues before the CDR3 does, leaving the germline J gene to fill in the end. The chain employs TRBV18 and TRBJ1-1; 7 nucleotides agree with TRBD1. The junction had 7 bases not matched to a gene; V was cut back by 3 bases and J by 6 bases. Germline-derived CDR1 and CDR2 are KGHSH and LQKENI. This CDR3 is 14 amino acids long. This CDR3 is CASSPSQGVAEAFF. The sequenced CDR3 bases are TGTGCCAGCTCACCTTCGCAGGGGGTCGCTGAA.

This clone appeared many times. The CDR3 extends 3 residues past the end of the read, so its final part is completed from the germline J gene. V usage is TRBV7-8 and J usage is TRBJ1-1; TRBD1 might be the D (5 bases). The CDR3 has 15 residues. Trimming left V 5 bases short and J 1 base short, with 14 bases between. The V gene's germline CDR1 is SGHVS and CDR2 FQNEAQ. The sequenced part of the CDR3 DNA is TGTGCCAGCAGCCTAGGGCCAGGGTCGAACACTGAA. Its protein product is CASSLGPGSNTE. The complete CDR3 sequence is CASSLGPGSNTEAFF.

This clone was picked up many times. The read terminates 3 residues before the CDR3 end, so the remaining end is supplied by the germline J gene. The chain uses TRBV18 and TRBJ1-4; 7 bases line up with TRBD1. The CDR3 covers 13 residues. After removal of 4 bases from V and 7 bases from J, the junction contained 3 bases not matched to a gene. Germline assignment: CDR1 KGHSH and CDR2 LQKENI. CDR3 bases read: TGTGCCAGCTCACGGGACAGCGGTGAAAAA. This gives the protein CASSRDSGEK. The entire CDR3 protein reads CASSRDSGEKLFF.